The 12 T cell receptor beta chains below all came from one sample that was sequenced in a study of blood T cell repertoires in COVID-19. Profiled with immunoSEQ multiplex PCR; TCRdb holds only in-frame clones, not every one. The sample lists 150,000 to 200,000 clones; around 80% were seen once. The sample comprised PBMCs or T cells enriched from blood (not recorded which). These receptor sequences come from a woman between 45 and 65 years old with acute COVID-19.

The genes are TRBV19 and TRBJ2-3; 10 bases map to TRBD2. The CDR3 is made up of 13 amino acids. The J segment lost 4 bases and the V segment lost 10 bases, leaving 5 bases of the junction unmatched. Per the germline V gene, CDR1 is LNHDA and CDR2 is SQIVND (reference sequence). The CDR3 sequence: CATGLAFSDTQYF. The CDR3 region has the DNA TGTGCCACGGGACTAGCGTTTTCAGATACGCAGTATTTT. Using reference TRBV19 and TRBJ2-3 for the parts outside the CDR3, the full variable domain is DGGITQSPKYLFRKEGQNVTLSCEQNLNHDAMYWYRQDPGQGLRLIYYSQIVNDFQKGDIAEGYSVSREKKESFPLTVTSAQKNPTAFYLCATGLAFSDTQYFGPGTRLTVL.

This rearrangement joins TRBV3-1 (or the pseudogene TRBV3-2) to TRBJ2-1; D not certain. Between the trimmed V and J ends, which lost 3 bases and 9 bases, there was a span of 9 bases. CDR1 and CDR2 from the germline V gene are LGHDT and YNNKEL (reference sequence). This CDR3 has 12 amino acids. Written as DNA, the CDR3 is TGTGCCAGCAGCCACCGCTATGGTGAGCAGTTCTTC. Its protein is CASSHRYGEQFF.

This clone was seen more than once but under ten times. The chain is built from TRBV29-1 and TRBJ1-4; D is possibly TRBD1 (5 bases). Per germline, CDR1 SQVTM and CDR2 ANQGSEA. CDR3 length equals 11 residues. V lost 2 bases and J lost 10, with 8 bases in between. CDR3 nucleotide sequence: TGCAGCGTTGAATCGGGGGGAAAACTGTTTTTT. This translates into CSVESGGKLFF.

V gene TRBV5-1 combines with J gene TRBJ1-1; 8 nucleotides line up with TRBD1. The trim removed 2 bases at V and 9 bases at J, leaving 9 bases unmatched. Germline CDR1 reads SGHRS; CDR2 reads YFSETQ. The CDR3 consists of 14 residues. The CDR3 here is CASSLYTGGGKAFF. DNA of the CDR3: TGCGCCAGCAGCTTATACACAGGGGGTGGTAAAGCTTTCTTT.

This clone was seen more than once but under ten times. V usage is TRBV10-3 and J usage is TRBJ2-3, with 13 bases aligning to TRBD2. CDR1 ENHRY and CDR2 SYGVKD come from the germline V gene. J gave up 0 bases and V 2 bases, and 8 bases lay outside the gene matches. CDR3 size: 19 residues. The CDR3 DNA is TGTGCCATCAGTGAGCCTCAACCGGGACTAGCGGGAAGCACAGATACGCAGTATTTT. Translation: CAISEPQPGLAGSTDTQYF.

The chain has TRBV2 and TRBJ2-7; D is perhaps TRBD1 (6 bases). The ends were cut back, 4 bases at V and 4 bases at J, with 8 bases in the middle. CDR1 and CDR2 from the germline V gene are SNHLY and FYNNEI. This CDR3 contains 12 residues. CDR3 protein: CASSVQGYEQYV. CDR3 coding DNA: TGTGCCAGCAGTGTACAGGGATACGAGCAGTACGTC.

The chain recombines TRBV11-2 with TRBJ1-2; 10 bases are a match to TRBD1. In germline, CDR1 is SGHAT, CDR2 FQNNGV. V lost 2 bases to trimming and J lost 5 bases; unmatched junction nucleotides: 8. The CDR3 consists of 16 residues. CDR3: CASSLIGGQGRYGYTF. Here the CDR3 DNA reads TGTGCCAGCAGCTTAATCGGGGGACAGGGGCGGTATGGCTACACCTTC.

The rearrangement joins TRBV6-5 to TRBJ1-2, with D possibly matching TRBD1 (6 bases). Trimming pared 7 bases from V and 5 bases from J, leaving 17 bases between. Germline V gene data show CDR1 as MNHEY and CDR2 as SVGAGI. The CDR3 is 14 amino acids. The CDR3 DNA reads TGTGCCAGCATAGAGGGTCCCAGGGGATATGGCTACACCTTC. This encodes CASIEGPRGYGYTF.

This clone has a handful of counts. The V gene is TRBV18, the J gene TRBJ1-2; no reliable D call. Trimming removed 7 bases at V and 8 bases at J, with 20 bases between. CDR3 size: 14 residues. CDR1 and CDR2 from the germline V gene are KGHSH and LQKENI. The CDR3 DNA follows: TGTGCCAGCTGGGCGGGTCTTCTCTCCAACGGCTACACCTTC. Translated, it gives CASWAGLLSNGYTF.

This clone was picked up a small number of times. The chain joins TRBV14 to TRBJ2-5; D not resolved. Trimming stripped 4 bases from V and 5 bases from J, with 11 bases between. The CDR3 spans 13 residues. CDR1 and CDR2 (germline): SGHDN, FVKESK. The chain's CDR3 is CASSRITEETQYF. In DNA form, the CDR3 reads TGTGCCAGCAGCCGTATTACGGAGGAGACCCAGTACTTC.

This clone has just a few counts. The rearrangement joins TRBV6-1 to TRBJ2-1; D is unresolved. This CDR3 spans 14 amino acids. The germline gives CDR1 MNHNS, CDR2 SASEGT. V shed 3 bases and J shed 7 bases, with 13 bases lying between them. The DNA for the CDR3 is TGTGCCAGCAGTGATTGGCCTTCGATAAATGAGCAGTTCTTC. Protein product: CASSDWPSINEQFF.

This clone was found many times. The genes are TRBV9 and TRBJ2-1, with 8 positions matching TRBD2. The CDR3 extends over 14 amino acids. CDR1 and CDR2 from the germline V gene are SGDLS and YYNGEE. V lost 2 bases to trimming and J lost 9 bases; unmatched junction nucleotides: 7. For the CDR3, the DNA is TGTGCCAGCAGCGTTGGGACTAGTATCTCTGAGCAGTTCTTC. Translation: CASSVGTSISEQFF.